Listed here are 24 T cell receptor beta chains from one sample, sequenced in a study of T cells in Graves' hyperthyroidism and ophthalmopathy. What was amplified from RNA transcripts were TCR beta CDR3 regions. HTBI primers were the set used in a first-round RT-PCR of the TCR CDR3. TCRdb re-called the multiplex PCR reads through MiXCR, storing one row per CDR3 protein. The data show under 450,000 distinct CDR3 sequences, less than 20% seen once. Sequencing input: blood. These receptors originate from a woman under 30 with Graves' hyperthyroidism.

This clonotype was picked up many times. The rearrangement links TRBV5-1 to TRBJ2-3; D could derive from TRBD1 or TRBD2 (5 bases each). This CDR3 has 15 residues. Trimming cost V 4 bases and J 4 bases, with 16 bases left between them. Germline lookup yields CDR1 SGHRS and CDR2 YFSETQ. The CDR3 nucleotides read TGCGCCAGCAGCCTGGACGGGGCTAGGGCAGATACGCAGTATTTT. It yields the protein CASSLDGARADTQYF.

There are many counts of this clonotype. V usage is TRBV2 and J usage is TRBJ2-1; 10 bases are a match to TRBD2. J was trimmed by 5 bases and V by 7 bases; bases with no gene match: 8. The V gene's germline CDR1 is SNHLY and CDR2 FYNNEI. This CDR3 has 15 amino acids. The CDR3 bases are TGTGCCAGCATGCCGACTAGCGGGCTTAACAATGAGCAGTTCTTC. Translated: CASMPTSGLNNEQFF.

CDR3 DNA: TGTGCCAGCAGCTTACTTGGAGGACTAGCCTACGAGCAGTACTTC. Translated, it gives CASSLLGGLAYEQYF. This chain uses TRBV7-3 with TRBJ2-7; the match to TRBD2 covers 7 bases. After removal of 2 bases from V and 2 bases from J, the junction contained 6 bases not matched to a gene. Germline V gene sequence: CDR1 SGHTA, CDR2 FQGTGA. This CDR3 is 15 amino acids long.

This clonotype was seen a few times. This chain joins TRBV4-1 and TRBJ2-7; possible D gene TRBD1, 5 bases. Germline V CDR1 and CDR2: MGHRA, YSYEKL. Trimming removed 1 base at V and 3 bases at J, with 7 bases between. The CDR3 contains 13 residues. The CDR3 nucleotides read TGCGCCAGCAGCCAAGTTCAGGGCTACGAGCAGTACTTC. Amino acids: CASSQVQGYEQYF.

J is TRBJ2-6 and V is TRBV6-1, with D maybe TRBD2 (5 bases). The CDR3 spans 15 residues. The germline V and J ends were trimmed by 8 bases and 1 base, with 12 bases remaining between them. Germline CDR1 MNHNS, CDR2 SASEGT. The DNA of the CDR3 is TGTGCCAGCCTAACGAGGGCTTCTGGGGCCAACGTCCTGACTTTC. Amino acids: CASLTRASGANVLTF.

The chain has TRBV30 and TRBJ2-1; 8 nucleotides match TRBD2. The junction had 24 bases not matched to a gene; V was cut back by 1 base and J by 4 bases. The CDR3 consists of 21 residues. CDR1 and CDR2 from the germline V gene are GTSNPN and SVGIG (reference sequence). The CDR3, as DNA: TGTGCCTGGAGTGGGACAGAGGGTGGGTTAGCGGGGTTCCTTAGGTACAATGAGCAGTTCTTC. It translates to CAWSGTEGGLAGFLRYNEQFF.

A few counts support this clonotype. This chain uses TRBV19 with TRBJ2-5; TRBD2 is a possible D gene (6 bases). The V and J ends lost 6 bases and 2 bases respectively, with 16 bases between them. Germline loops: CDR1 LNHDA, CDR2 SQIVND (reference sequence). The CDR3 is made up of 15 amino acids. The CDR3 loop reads CASRVSSGGQETQYF. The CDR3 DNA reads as TGTGCCAGTAGAGTGAGTAGCGGAGGACAAGAGACCCAGTACTTC.

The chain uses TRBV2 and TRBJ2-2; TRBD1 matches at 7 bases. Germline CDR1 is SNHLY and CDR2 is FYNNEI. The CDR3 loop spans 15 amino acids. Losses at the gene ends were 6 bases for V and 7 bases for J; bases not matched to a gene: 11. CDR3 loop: CASSATGYPNGELFF. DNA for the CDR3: TGTGCCAGCAGCGCGACAGGGTATCCAAACGGGGAGCTGTTTTTT.

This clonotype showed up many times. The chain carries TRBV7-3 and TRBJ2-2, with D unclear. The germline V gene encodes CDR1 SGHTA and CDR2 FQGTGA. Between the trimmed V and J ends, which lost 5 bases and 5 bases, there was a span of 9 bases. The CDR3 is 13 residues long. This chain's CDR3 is CASSDSQTGELFF. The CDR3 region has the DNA TGTGCCAGCAGCGATTCTCAAACCGGGGAGCTGTTTTTT.

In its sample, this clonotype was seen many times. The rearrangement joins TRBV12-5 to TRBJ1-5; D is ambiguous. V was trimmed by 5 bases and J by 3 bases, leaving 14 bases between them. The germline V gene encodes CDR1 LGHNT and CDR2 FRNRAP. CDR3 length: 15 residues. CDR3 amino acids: CASGGEVGFNQPQHF. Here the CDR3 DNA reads TGTGCTAGTGGTGGTGAGGTGGGGTTCAATCAGCCCCAGCATTTT.

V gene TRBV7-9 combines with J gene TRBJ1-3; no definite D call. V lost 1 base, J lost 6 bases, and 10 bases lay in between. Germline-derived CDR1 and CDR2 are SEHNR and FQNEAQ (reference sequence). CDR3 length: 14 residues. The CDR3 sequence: CASSLDPPLNTIYF. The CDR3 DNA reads TGTGCCAGCAGCTTAGATCCCCCCTTAAACACCATATATTTT.

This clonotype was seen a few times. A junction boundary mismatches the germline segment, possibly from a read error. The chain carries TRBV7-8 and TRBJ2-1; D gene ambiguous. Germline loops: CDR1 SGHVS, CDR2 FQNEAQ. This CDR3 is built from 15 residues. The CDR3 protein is CANSPPGRSYNEQFF. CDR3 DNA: TGTGCCAACAGCCCCCCGGGTAGGTCCTACAATGAGCAGTTCTTC.

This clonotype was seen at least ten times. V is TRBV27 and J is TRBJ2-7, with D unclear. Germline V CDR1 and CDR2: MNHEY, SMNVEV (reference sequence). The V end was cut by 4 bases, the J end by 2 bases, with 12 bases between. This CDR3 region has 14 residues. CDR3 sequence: CASSSLQSTYEQYF. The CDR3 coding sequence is TGTGCCAGCAGTTCGCTACAGAGCACCTACGAGCAGTACTTC.

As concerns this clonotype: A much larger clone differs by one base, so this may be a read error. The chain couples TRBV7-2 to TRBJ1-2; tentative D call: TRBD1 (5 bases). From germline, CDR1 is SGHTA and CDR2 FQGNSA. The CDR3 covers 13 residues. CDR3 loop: CAGSSAHGGGYTF. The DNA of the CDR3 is TGTGCCGGCAGCTCGGCGCACGGGGGAGGCTACACCTTC.

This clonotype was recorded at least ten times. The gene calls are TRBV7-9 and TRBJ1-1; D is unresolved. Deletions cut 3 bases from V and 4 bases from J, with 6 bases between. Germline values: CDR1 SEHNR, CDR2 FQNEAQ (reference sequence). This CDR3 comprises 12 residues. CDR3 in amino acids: CASSFEGTEAFF. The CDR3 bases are TGTGCCAGCAGCTTTGAGGGCACTGAAGCTTTCTTT.

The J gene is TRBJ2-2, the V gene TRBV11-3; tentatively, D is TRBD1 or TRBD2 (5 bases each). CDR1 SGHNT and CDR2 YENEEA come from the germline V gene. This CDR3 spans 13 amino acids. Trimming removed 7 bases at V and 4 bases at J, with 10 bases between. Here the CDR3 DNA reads TGTGCCAGCACCCCGAGGGGCACCGGGGAGCTGTTTTTT. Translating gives CASTPRGTGELFF.

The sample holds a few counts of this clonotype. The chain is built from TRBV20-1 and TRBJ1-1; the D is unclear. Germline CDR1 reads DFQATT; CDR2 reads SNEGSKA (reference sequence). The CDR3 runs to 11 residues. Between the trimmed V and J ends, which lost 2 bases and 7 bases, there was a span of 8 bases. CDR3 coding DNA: TGCAGTGCTAGATCATCTCTTGAAGCTTTCTTT. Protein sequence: CSARSSLEAFF.

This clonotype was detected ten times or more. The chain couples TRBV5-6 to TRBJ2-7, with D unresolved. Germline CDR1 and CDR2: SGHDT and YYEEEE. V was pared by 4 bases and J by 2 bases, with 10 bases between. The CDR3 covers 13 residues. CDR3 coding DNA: TGTGCCAGCAGCACGACTCCTGCCTACGAGCAGTACTTC. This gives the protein CASSTTPAYEQYF.

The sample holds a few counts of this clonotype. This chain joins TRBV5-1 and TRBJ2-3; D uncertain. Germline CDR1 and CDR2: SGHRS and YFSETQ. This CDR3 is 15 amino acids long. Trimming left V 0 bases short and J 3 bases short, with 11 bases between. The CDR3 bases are TGCGCCAGCAGCTTGGTGGGTTTCGAGACAGATACGCAGTATTTT. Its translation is CASSLVGFETDTQYF.

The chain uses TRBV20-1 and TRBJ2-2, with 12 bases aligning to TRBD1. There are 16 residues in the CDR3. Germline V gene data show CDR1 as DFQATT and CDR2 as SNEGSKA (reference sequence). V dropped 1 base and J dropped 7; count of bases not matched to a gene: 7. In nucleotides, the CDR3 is TGCAGTGCTAGAGCTGGGGACAGGGGGCAGAACGGGGAGCTGTTTTTT. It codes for CSARAGDRGQNGELFF.

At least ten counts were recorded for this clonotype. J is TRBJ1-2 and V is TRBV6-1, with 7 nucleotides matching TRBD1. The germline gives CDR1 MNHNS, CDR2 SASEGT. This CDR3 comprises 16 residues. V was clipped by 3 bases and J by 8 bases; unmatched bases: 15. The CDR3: CASSDLQMTGRGGYTF. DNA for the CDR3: TGTGCCAGCAGTGACTTACAGATGACAGGGAGGGGCGGCTACACCTTC.

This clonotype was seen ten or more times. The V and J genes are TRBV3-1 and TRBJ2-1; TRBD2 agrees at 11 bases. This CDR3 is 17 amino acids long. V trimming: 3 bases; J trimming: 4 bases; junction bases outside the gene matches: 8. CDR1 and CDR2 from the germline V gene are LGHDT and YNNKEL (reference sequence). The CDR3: CASSHRIAGGNYNEQFF. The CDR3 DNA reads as TGTGCCAGCAGCCATCGTATAGCGGGGGGGAATTACAATGAGCAGTTCTTC.

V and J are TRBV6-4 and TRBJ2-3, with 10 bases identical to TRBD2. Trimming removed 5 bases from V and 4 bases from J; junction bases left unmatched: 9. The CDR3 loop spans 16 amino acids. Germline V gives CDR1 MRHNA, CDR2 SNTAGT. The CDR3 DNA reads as TGTGCCAGCAGTTCCTTACCAGCGGGGGGGTCAGATACGCAGTATTTT. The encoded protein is CASSSLPAGGSDTQYF.

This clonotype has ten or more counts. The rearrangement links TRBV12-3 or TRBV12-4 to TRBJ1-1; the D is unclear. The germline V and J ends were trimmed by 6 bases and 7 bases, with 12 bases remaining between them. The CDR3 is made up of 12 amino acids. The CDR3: CASRNTDVEAFF. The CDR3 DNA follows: TGTGCCAGCAGAAACACGGATGTTGAAGCTTTCTTT.